The 18 T cell receptor beta chains below come from one sample, sequenced in a study of CD8+ T cells in alopecia areata. The treatment denotes: oral pan-JAK inhibitor, 5-10 mg twice daily. The authors extracted RNA and reverse transcribed it into cDNA as the sequencing template. TCRdb's copy holds only in-frame clones and misses some; the assay was immunoSEQ multiplex PCR. In the table there are fewer than 150,000 clones, 65% to 90% of which are singletons. The material sequenced was CD8+ T cells sorted from blood, taken at week 4, from a patient treated with tofacitinib. The receptor source for this set is a human donor with alopecia areata.

In this sample, this clone turned up a few times. The chain carries TRBV5-6 and TRBJ2-7; 7 nucleotides line up with TRBD1. V shed 4 bases and J 2 bases; nucleotides not matched to a gene: 6. The CDR3 is made up of 14 amino acids. Germline-derived CDR1 and CDR2 are SGHDT and YYEEEE. In DNA form, the CDR3 reads TGTGCCAGCAGCCCCCGGACAGGACCCTACGAGCAGTACTTC. Translated, it gives CASSPRTGPYEQYF.

The rearrangement links TRBV4-1 to TRBJ2-3; TRBD2 matches 10 bases. Looked up from germline, CDR1 is MGHRA and CDR2 is YSYEKL. The CDR3 has 16 amino acids. The V segment lost 4 bases and the J segment 1 base; nucleotides outside the gene matches: 5. DNA of the CDR3: TGCGCCAGCAGCCCACGGCTAGCGGGGGGCACAGATACGCAGTATTTT. Residues: CASSPRLAGGTDTQYF.

The chain combines TRBV29-1 with TRBJ2-3; no clear D gene. The V gene's germline CDR1 is SQVTM and CDR2 ANQGSEA. The CDR3 sequence is 13 residues long. V lost 4 bases to trimming and J lost 0 bases, with 8 bases between them. CDR3: CSVVSYSTDTQYF. For the CDR3, the DNA is TGCAGCGTTGTCAGTTATAGCACAGATACGCAGTATTTT.

This clone has only one observation. The chain recombines TRBV29-1 with TRBJ2-2; the D is unclear. V lost 7 bases, J lost 1 base, and 4 bases lay in between. This CDR3 spans 11 amino acids. Looked up from germline, CDR1 is SQVTM and CDR2 is ANQGSEA. The DNA for the CDR3 is TGCAGCGGTGGGAACACCGGGGAGCTGTTTTTT. The encoded protein is CSGGNTGELFF.

The rearrangement links TRBV7-9 to TRBJ1-2, with TRBD1 as a possible D gene (6 bases). With 1 base removed from V and 5 bases from J, the gap between germline ends came to 17 bases. The CDR3 is made up of 16 amino acids. Germline V lookup: CDR1 SEHNR, CDR2 FQNEAQ (reference sequence). CDR3 bases: TGTGCCAGCAGCTTAGATCTAGGGGGGCCGGTATATGGCTACACCTTC. Translating gives CASSLDLGGPVYGYTF.

V gene TRBV7-9 combines with J gene TRBJ1-1, with D hard to call. The V gene's germline CDR1 is SEHNR and CDR2 FQNEAQ (reference sequence). CDR3 length: 15 residues. V shed 2 bases and J shed 4 bases, with 14 bases lying between them. The CDR3 region is CASSLTSVLSTEAFF. The CDR3, as DNA: TGTGCCAGCAGCTTAACGTCCGTTTTGAGCACTGAAGCTTTCTTT.

This chain joins TRBV2 and TRBJ2-7; 7 bases map to TRBD1. Per the germline V gene, CDR1 is SNHLY and CDR2 is FYNNEI. V gave up 5 bases and J gave up 5 bases; unmatched junction bases: 3. This CDR3 is 12 amino acids long. The CDR3 nucleotides are TGTGCCAGCAGTAGCACAGGGGACGAGCAGTACTTC. Translating gives CASSSTGDEQYF.

The rearrangement uses TRBV7-9 and TRBJ2-5; D gene uncertain. The germline V gene has CDR1 SEHNR and CDR2 FQNEAQ (reference sequence). The CDR3 extends over 15 amino acids. Trimming took off 1 base at V and 0 bases at J, with 9 bases between the two ends. The CDR3 DNA follows: TGTGCCAGCAGCTTAGGGACCCAGTACCAAGAGACCCAGTACTTC. Translated: CASSLGTQYQETQYF.

The genes are TRBV6-5 and TRBJ2-5; 10 nucleotides match TRBD2. V lost 0 bases, J lost 5 bases, and 6 bases stayed unmatched. The CDR3 covers 16 residues. The germline V gene has CDR1 MNHEY and CDR2 SVGAGI. CDR3 region: CASSYSPSGGVETQYF. The CDR3 coding sequence is TGTGCCAGCAGTTACTCGCCTAGCGGGGGTGTTGAGACCCAGTACTTC.

This chain connects TRBV5-1 to TRBJ1-6; D not certain. This CDR3 is 12 amino acids long. CDR1 is SGHRS, CDR2 YFSETQ, per germline. Trimming removed 6 bases from V and 6 bases from J, with 7 bases in between. The CDR3 sequence is CASKAPNSPLHF. The CDR3 DNA follows: TGCGCCAGCAAGGCACCTAATTCACCCCTCCACTTT.

The chain links TRBV30 to TRBJ2-5; D is undetermined. CDR3 length equals 14 residues. Trimming left V 0 bases short and J 5 bases short, with 13 bases between. From germline, CDR1 is GTSNPN and CDR2 SVGIG (reference sequence). In DNA form, the CDR3 reads TGTGCCTGGAGTGTTTCCGGAACGACGGAGACCCAGTACTTC. Translation: CAWSVSGTTETQYF.

The chain joins TRBV29-1 to TRBJ2-2; 8 bases agree with TRBD1. The CDR3 is made up of 15 amino acids. The germline V gene encodes CDR1 SQVTM and CDR2 ANQGSEA. Trimming took 3 bases from V and 4 from J; bases not matched to a gene: 7. In DNA form, the CDR3 reads TGCAGCGTTGAGGGGCAGGGGGCTGGCACCGGGGAGCTGTTTTTT. Its translation: CSVEGQGAGTGELFF.

This chain connects TRBV6-5 to TRBJ2-1; 7 nucleotides agree with TRBD1. Losses at the gene ends were 6 bases for V and 7 bases for J; bases not matched to a gene: 3. The CDR3 is 12 amino acids. Germline CDR1 MNHEY, CDR2 SVGAGI. The CDR3 region is CASSLQGNEQFF. The CDR3 coding sequence is TGTGCCAGCAGCCTACAGGGGAATGAGCAGTTCTTC.

The gene calls are TRBV27 and TRBJ2-5, with 9 bases lining up with TRBD2. This CDR3 spans 13 amino acids. Looked up from germline, CDR1 is MNHEY and CDR2 is SMNVEV (reference sequence). Trimming cost V 5 bases and J 3 bases; bases outside gene matches: 1. This chain's CDR3 is CASSLAGKETQYF. CDR3 nucleotide sequence: TGTGCCAGCAGTCTAGCGGGGAAAGAGACCCAGTACTTC.

This clone was seen repeatedly, ten times or more. The rearrangement uses TRBV18 and TRBJ2-3, with D maybe TRBD2 (5 bases). This CDR3 is built from 18 residues. V lost 3 bases to trimming and J lost 6 bases, with 25 bases between them. In germline, CDR1 is KGHSH, CDR2 LQKENI. CDR3 amino acids: CASSPTGSIIEAGDTQYF. DNA for the CDR3: TGTGCCAGCTCACCGACGGGAAGCATTATAGAGGCGGGTGATACGCAGTATTTT.

J is TRBJ1-2 and V is TRBV5-1; D remains unclear. CDR3 length equals 14 residues. The V gene's germline CDR1 is SGHRS and CDR2 YFSETQ. V shed 0 bases and J shed 6 bases, with 12 bases lying between them. The CDR3 DNA reads as TGCGCCAGCAGCTTGGAAAGCGTAACGGATGGCTACACCTTC. This encodes CASSLESVTDGYTF.

V usage is TRBV11-2 and J usage is TRBJ2-7; possibly TRBD1 for D (5 bases). The CDR3 runs 14 residues. Trimming removed 1 base at V and 4 bases at J, with 11 bases between. Germline values: CDR1 SGHAT, CDR2 FQNNGV. The chain's CDR3 is CASSLVPDSYEQYF. As DNA, the CDR3 is TGTGCCAGCAGCTTAGTGCCCGACAGTTACGAGCAGTACTTC.

There are a few counts of this clone. The CDR3 loop reads CASSHYQGYEQYF. Here the CDR3 DNA reads TGTGCCAGCAGCCATTACCAGGGCTACGAGCAGTACTTC. The chain is built from TRBV4-2 and TRBJ2-7; TRBD1 is a possible D gene (5 bases). This CDR3 region has 13 residues. The germline V and J ends were trimmed by 3 bases and 3 bases, with 9 bases remaining between them. From germline, CDR1 is LGHNA and CDR2 YNFKEQ.